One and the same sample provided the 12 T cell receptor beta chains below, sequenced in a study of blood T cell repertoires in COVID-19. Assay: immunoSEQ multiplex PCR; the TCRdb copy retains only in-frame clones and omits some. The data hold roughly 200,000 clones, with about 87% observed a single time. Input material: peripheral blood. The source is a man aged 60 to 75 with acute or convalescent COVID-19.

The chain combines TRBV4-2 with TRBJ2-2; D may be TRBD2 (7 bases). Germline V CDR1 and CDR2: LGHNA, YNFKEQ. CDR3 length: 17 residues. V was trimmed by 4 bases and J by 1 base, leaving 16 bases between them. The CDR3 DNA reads TGTGCCAGCAGCCCCTATAAGGGGGGGGTGAACACCGGGGAGCTGTTTTTT. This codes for CASSPYKGGVNTGELFF.

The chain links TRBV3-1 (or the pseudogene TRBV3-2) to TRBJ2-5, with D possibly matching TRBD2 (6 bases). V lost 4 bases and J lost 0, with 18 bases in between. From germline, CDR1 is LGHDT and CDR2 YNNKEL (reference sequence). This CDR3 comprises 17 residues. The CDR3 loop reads CASSPQFGTRYQETQYF. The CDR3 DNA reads TGTGCCAGCAGCCCCCAATTCGGGACTCGGTACCAAGAGACCCAGTACTTC.

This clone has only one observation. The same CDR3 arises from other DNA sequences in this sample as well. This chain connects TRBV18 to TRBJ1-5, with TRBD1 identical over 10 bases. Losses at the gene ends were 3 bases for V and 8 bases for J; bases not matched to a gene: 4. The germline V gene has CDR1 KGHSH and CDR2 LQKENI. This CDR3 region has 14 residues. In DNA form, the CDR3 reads TGTGCCAGCTCACCCGGACAGGGGGGGGAGCCCCAGCATTTT. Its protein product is CASSPGQGGEPQHF.

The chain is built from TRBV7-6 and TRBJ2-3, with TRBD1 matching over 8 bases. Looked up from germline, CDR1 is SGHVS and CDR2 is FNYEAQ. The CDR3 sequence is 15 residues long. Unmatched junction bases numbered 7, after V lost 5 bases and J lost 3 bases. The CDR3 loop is CASSRDRWGTDTQYF. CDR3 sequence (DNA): TGTGCCAGCAGCAGGGACAGGTGGGGGACAGATACGCAGTATTTT.

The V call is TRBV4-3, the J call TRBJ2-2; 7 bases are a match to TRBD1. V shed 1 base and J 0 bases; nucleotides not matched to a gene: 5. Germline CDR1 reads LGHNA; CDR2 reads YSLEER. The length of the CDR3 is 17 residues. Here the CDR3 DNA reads TGCGCCAGCAGCCAAGGTGTTGGGACAGCGAACACCGGGGAGCTGTTTTTT. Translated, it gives CASSQGVGTANTGELFF.

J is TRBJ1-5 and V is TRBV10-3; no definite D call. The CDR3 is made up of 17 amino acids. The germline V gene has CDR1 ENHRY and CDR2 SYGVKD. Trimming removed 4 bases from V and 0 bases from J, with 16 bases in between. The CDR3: CAISGEGRDNSNQPQHF. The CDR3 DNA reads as TGTGCCATCAGTGGGGAGGGAAGGGATAATAGCAATCAGCCCCAGCATTTT.

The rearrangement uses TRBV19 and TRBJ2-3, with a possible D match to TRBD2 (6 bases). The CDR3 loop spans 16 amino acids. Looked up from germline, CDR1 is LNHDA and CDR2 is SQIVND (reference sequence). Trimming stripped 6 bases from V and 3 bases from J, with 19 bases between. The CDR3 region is CASSSAGSFSTDTQYF. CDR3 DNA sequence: TGTGCCAGTAGCTCGGCCGGGAGTTTCAGTACAGATACGCAGTATTTT.

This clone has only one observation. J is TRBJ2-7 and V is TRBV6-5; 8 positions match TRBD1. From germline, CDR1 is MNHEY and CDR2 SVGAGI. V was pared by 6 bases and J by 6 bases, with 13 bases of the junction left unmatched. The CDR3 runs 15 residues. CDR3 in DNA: TGTGCCAGCAGCTGGGACAGGACGGGGGCCTTCGAGCAGTACTTC. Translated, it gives CASSWDRTGAFEQYF.

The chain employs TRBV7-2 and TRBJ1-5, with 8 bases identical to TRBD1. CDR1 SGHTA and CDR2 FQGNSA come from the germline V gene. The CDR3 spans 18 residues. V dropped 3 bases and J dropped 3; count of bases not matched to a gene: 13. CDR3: CASSLDPGGLAPNQPQHF. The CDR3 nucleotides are TGTGCCAGCAGCTTGGACCCAGGGGGCCTGGCACCCAATCAGCCCCAGCATTTT.

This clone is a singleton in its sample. The CDR3 spells CASSLPQGAGTEAFF. CDR3 sequence (DNA): TGTGCCAGCAGCCTCCCCCAGGGGGCCGGGACTGAAGCTTTCTTT. The chain is built from TRBV7-9 and TRBJ1-1, with TRBD1 identical over 8 bases. CDR1 and CDR2 (germline): SEHNR, FQNEAQ (reference sequence). The CDR3 spans 15 residues. Germline trimming cut 5 bases from V and 5 bases from J; bases unmatched to any gene: 10.

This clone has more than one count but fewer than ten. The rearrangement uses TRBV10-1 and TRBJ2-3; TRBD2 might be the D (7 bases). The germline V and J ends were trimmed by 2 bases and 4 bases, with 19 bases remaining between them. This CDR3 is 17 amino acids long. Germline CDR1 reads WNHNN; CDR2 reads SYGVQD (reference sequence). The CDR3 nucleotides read TGCGCCAGCAGTGAGCTCGGGCGGGGGCGCGATCCAGATACGCAGTATTTT. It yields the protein CASSELGRGRDPDTQYF.

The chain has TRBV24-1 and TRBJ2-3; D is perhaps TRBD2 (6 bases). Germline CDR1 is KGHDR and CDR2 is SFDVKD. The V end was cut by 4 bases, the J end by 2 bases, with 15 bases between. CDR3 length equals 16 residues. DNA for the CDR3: TGTGCCACCAGTGACCCATCGGGGGAATACACAGATACGCAGTATTTT. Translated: CATSDPSGEYTDTQYF.